This T cell receptor (beta chain) was recovered during a study of shared clonotypes between healthy human individuals. In the authors' workflow: ImmunoSEQ output held junction-only sequences without quality scores, so filtering differed. Method: immunoSEQ multiplex PCR; TCRdb's copy keeps in-frame clones and lacks some. For V, J and clone size, that table is used; D and trimming come from the DNA. The sample lists nearly 1 million clones, around 80% occurring once. CDR1 MNHNY and CDR2 SVGAGI come from the germline V gene (reference sequence). J was trimmed by 4 bases and V by 6 bases; bases with no gene match: 8. The CDR3 has 14 amino acids.

The J gene is TRBJ1-2, the V gene TRBV6-6; 7 bases agree with TRBD1. The receptor's source is a man aged 18 to 29 in good health. The sequenced sample was memory CD4+ T cells sorted from blood. Subset: CD45RA-negative fraction. CDR3 in amino acids: CASSRGGGSYGYTF. The DNA for the CDR3 is TGTGCCAGCAGCCGAGGGGGCGGGAGCTATGGCTACACCTTC.